A single sample is the source of the 18 T cell receptor beta chains below, sequenced in a study of identical twins. One entry per CDR3 protein results from TCRdb running MiXCR on the 5' RACE reads. The sample shows around 480,000 distinct CDR3 sequences, over 11% of them seen only once. This sample also belongs to another study, concerning yellow fever vaccine responses in identical twins.

The specimen sequenced was CD4+ T cells sorted from blood. The receptors originated from a woman aged 18-29 years in good health.

The J gene is TRBJ2-4, the V gene TRBV6-2 or TRBV6-3, with 11 nucleotides matching TRBD2. The CDR3 length is 15 residues. The V gene's germline CDR1 is MNHEY and CDR2 SVGEGT. V trimming: 0 bases; J trimming: 12 bases; junction bases outside the gene matches: 7. The DNA of the CDR3 is TGTGCCAGCAGTTACTCTACCCGGACTAGCGGGCCTCAGTACTTC. Translation gives CASSYSTRTSGPQYF.

V gene TRBV28 combines with J gene TRBJ1-5; D possibly corresponds to TRBD1 (6 bases). CDR3 length equals 13 residues. V lost 11 bases and J 1 base, leaving 12 bases between the germline ends. The germline V gene encodes CDR1 MDHEN and CDR2 SYDVKM. In nucleotides, the CDR3 is TGTGCCGCCGGTGACAGGAGCAATCAGCCCCAGCATTTT. Its translation is CAAGDRSNQPQHF.

Only a few counts were recorded for this clonotype. This rearrangement joins TRBV29-1 to TRBJ2-1; no clear D gene. This CDR3 is built from 11 residues. Per the germline V gene, CDR1 is SQVTM and CDR2 is ANQGSEA. V lost 2 bases and J 7 bases, leaving 6 bases between the germline ends. CDR3 protein: CSVELHNEQFF. CDR3 nucleotide sequence: TGCAGCGTTGAACTTCATAATGAGCAGTTCTTC.

This clonotype was observed many times. The chain recombines TRBV30 with TRBJ2-5; D may be TRBD1 (6 bases). The CDR3 is 13 residues long. The germline gives CDR1 GTSNPN, CDR2 SVGIG (reference sequence). The germline V and J ends were trimmed by 4 bases and 2 bases, with 11 bases remaining between them. CDR3 nucleotide sequence: TGTGCCTGGAAGGTACAGGGACAAGAGACCCAGTACTTC. Residues: CAWKVQGQETQYF.

The rearrangement links TRBV20-1 to TRBJ1-1, with D unresolved. V shed 1 base and J shed 1 base, with 10 bases lying between them. The V gene's germline CDR1 is DFQATT and CDR2 SNEGSKA (reference sequence). The CDR3 is 14 residues long. This CDR3 is CSARGATQNTEAFF. For the CDR3, the DNA is TGCAGTGCTAGAGGAGCGACCCAGAACACTGAAGCTTTCTTT.

This clonotype appeared many times. The rearrangement joins TRBV12-3 or TRBV12-4 to TRBJ2-7; tentatively, D is TRBD1 (6 bases). The V end lost 1 base, the J end lost 0 bases, and 7 bases lay between the germline ends. This CDR3 contains 14 residues. CDR3 protein: CASSLGQASYEQYF. Written as DNA, the CDR3 is TGTGCCAGCAGTTTAGGACAGGCCTCCTACGAGCAGTACTTC.

This clonotype was seen repeatedly, ten times or more. The rearrangement links TRBV3-1 to TRBJ2-3; maybe TRBD1 (6 bases). Trimming shortened V by 6 bases and J by 0 bases, and 13 bases separated the two germline ends. The CDR3 is 15 amino acids. The germline V gene encodes CDR1 LGHDT and CDR2 YNNKEL (reference sequence). The CDR3 bases are TGTGCCAGCAGTTATGGGGGCCGCAGCACAGATACGCAGTATTTT. Translation gives CASSYGGRSTDTQYF.

There are a few counts of this clonotype. This chain connects TRBV2 to TRBJ2-5, with 9 bases fitting TRBD2. The ends lost 4 bases at V and 6 bases at J; junction bases unmatched: 9. This CDR3 comprises 15 residues. Per the germline V gene, CDR1 is SNHLY and CDR2 is FYNNEI. The CDR3 here is CASSAGSGGRKTQYF. CDR3 DNA: TGTGCCAGCAGTGCTGGTAGCGGGGGTCGAAAGACCCAGTACTTC.

There are many counts of this clonotype. This chain connects TRBV12-3 or TRBV12-4 to TRBJ2-1; 11 nucleotides align to TRBD2. With 6 bases clipped from V and 10 bases from J, the junction kept 11 bases outside the gene matches. The CDR3 spans 15 residues. The CDR3 region has the DNA TGTGCCAGCAGGGTGACTAGCGGGGACTCTAGGGAGCAGTTCTTC. The encoded protein is CASRVTSGDSREQFF.

The rearrangement links TRBV7-2 to TRBJ2-1; 8 nucleotides align to TRBD1. The CDR3 spans 14 residues. From germline, CDR1 is SGHTA and CDR2 FQGNSA. With V trimmed by 5 bases and J by 6 bases, 6 bases remained unmatched. The CDR3, as DNA: TGTGCCAGCAGCCCGAGGGACAGGACCAATGAGCAGTTCTTC. Translated: CASSPRDRTNEQFF.

This clonotype showed up just a few times. The chain recombines TRBV5-1 with TRBJ2-5, with D possibly TRBD2 on 5 matching bases. CDR1 and CDR2 from the germline V gene are SGHRS and YFSETQ. This CDR3 region has 15 residues. Trimming cost V 0 bases and J 2 bases, with 11 bases left between them. The CDR3 nucleotides are TGCGCCAGCAGCTTGGAACCGGGGTCACAAGAGACCCAGTACTTC. This encodes CASSLEPGSQETQYF.

J is TRBJ2-5 and V is TRBV5-6, with D perhaps matching TRBD1 or TRBD2 (6 bases each). The CDR3 runs to 17 residues. Germline V gives CDR1 SGHDT, CDR2 YYEEEE. The V gene lost 0 bases and the J gene lost 0 bases, with 15 bases spanning the gap. The CDR3 bases are TGTGCCAGCAGCTTGGGGGGGGCCGACAGGAACCAAGAGACCCAGTACTTC. This sequence encodes CASSLGGADRNQETQYF.

This clonotype was observed at least ten times. The chain uses TRBV10-3 and TRBJ2-7; TRBD2 agrees at 8 bases. CDR3 length: 12 amino acids. Germline loops: CDR1 ENHRY, CDR2 SYGVKD. The V gene end was trimmed by 6 bases and the J gene end by 4 bases; junction bases not matched to a gene: 2. This CDR3 reads CAIRLADYEQYF. The DNA of the CDR3 is TGTGCCATCAGACTAGCGGATTACGAGCAGTACTTC.

This clonotype was detected a few times. The chain joins TRBV7-6 to TRBJ2-5; D remains ambiguous. The CDR3 totals 17 residues. Trimming removed 5 bases from V and 5 bases from J, with 24 bases in between. Germline CDR1 SGHVS, CDR2 FNYEAQ. The CDR3 sequence is CASSLKKARTSWETQYF. Written as DNA, the CDR3 is TGTGCCAGCAGCCTCAAGAAGGCAAGAACGTCCTGGGAGACCCAGTACTTC.

This clonotype was detected many times. This chain connects TRBV5-1 to TRBJ2-1; 11 nucleotides align to TRBD2. The trim removed 5 bases at V and 0 bases at J, leaving 4 bases unmatched. Germline CDR1 is SGHRS and CDR2 is YFSETQ. CDR3 size: 16 residues. CDR3 loop: CASRLAGVTSYNEQFF. The CDR3 DNA is TGCGCCAGCAGACTAGCGGGGGTGACCTCCTACAATGAGCAGTTCTTC. Looking up the rest from reference TRBV5-1 and TRBJ2-1 gives the full variable domain: KAGVTQTPRYLIKTRGQQVTLSCSPISGHRSVSWYQQTPGQGLQFLFEYFSETQRNKGNFPGRFSGRQFSNSRSEMNVSTLELGDSALYLCASRLAGVTSYNEQFFGPGTRLTVL.

The chain links TRBV12-3 or TRBV12-4 to TRBJ2-5; no clear D gene. This CDR3 is built from 12 residues. Trimming cost V 5 bases and J 4 bases, with 8 bases left between them. The CDR3, as DNA: TGTGCCAGCAGTCGTATCTCAGAGACCCAGTACTTC. Translation gives CASSRISETQYF.

The chain is built from TRBV27 and TRBJ1-1; D remains ambiguous. The CDR3 totals 13 residues. V was shortened by 2 bases and J by 8 bases, with 12 bases between the two germline ends. The germline V gene encodes CDR1 MNHEY and CDR2 SMNVEV (reference sequence). The CDR3 protein is CASSLSISSEAFF. The CDR3 DNA is TGTGCCAGCAGTTTAAGCATCTCTTCAGAAGCTTTCTTT.

This clonotype turned up a few times. The chain links TRBV9 to TRBJ2-4; maybe TRBD1 (6 bases). The CDR3 contains 14 residues. The ends were cut back, 4 bases at V and 2 bases at J, with 10 bases in the middle. CDR1 is SGDLS, CDR2 YYNGEE, per germline. As DNA, the CDR3 is TGTGCCAGCAGCAAAGACAGGTCCAAAAACATTCAGTACTTC. Protein product: CASSKDRSKNIQYF.